This T cell receptor beta chain was sequenced during a study of T cell repertoires in cytomegalovirus infection (dated by TCRdb to the late 2010s). Study-level background: Donor HLA type was relevant to the analysis, as public TCR beta signatures indicated carriage of CMV infection together with the matching HLA type. Study-wide findings and limitations: The ex vivo response was dominated by HLA-C-restricted CMV-specific TCR beta clonotypes, which also provided the single most frequent clonotype in two of eight donors. In both this cohort and an independent roughly 350-donor cohort, the cumulative frequency of public TCR beta family members distinguished carriers of CMV infection plus the relevant HLA type.

Sequencing took place on an Illumina HiSeq 1500. TCRdb trimmed public reads at Q25 via fastp, called clones via MiXCR and kept in-frame beta chains. Each record represents a unique CDR3 protein, reported with the most common genes and DNA among its rows. The sample table shows 450,000 to 600,000 distinct CDR3 sequences, and about 10% are seen once. The top ten constitute 10% to 13% of the sample. There are 13 amino acids in the CDR3, from cysteine to phenylalanine inclusive. The kept DNA is CDR3 alone, 39 bases in frame from the first base. At the junction V is shortened by 11 bases and J by 4 bases, with 14 bases in between. CDR1 and CDR2 are read off the germline V gene as MDHEN and SYDVKM. This clonotype was recorded at least ten times. No antigen is known for it. The sample holds no much larger clone one base away, and base qualities are not on file.

Material: PBMCs. The V and J genes are TRBV28 and TRBJ1-4; the D region possibly corresponds to TRBD1 (6 bases align). This TCR came from a human donor in good health (CMV status not recorded). Some clones in this sample may be carry-over from other donors' samples. Here the CDR3 is given as CAGQDSYNEKLFF. The DNA sequence is TGTGCCGGCCAGGACAGTTATAATGAAAAACTGTTTTTT.